This TCR beta chain appears in the sequencing data of a study of beta chain features in type 1 diabetes. Study-wide context: Cells sorted and examined across all samples totaled roughly 98 million. Whole-study findings and limits: Type 1 diabetes patients had TCRB CDR3s that were shorter (moderately but significantly so) in all four CD4+ subsets. Although PCR might favor shorter templates, it would do so equally in patients and controls.

This clone was detected a few times. What it recognizes is unknown. CDR3 length: 14 amino acids. The germline CDR1 and CDR2 sequences are LNHDA and SQIVND (reference sequence). J was trimmed by 10 bases and V by 0 bases; bases with no gene match: 2. Using CD45RO/CCR7/CD25/CD127/CD95/CD27, CD4+ naive, central memory, regulatory and stem cell-like memory cells were sorted. The entirety of the isolated RNA underwent reverse transcription, so expressed TCRB transcripts were sequenced. This table comes from immunoSEQ multiplex PCR, and its TCRdb copy is limited to in-frame clones, with some not included. The sample lists around 140,000 clones, 9% occurring once.

The chain recombines TRBV19 with TRBJ1-6; 8 bases line up with TRBD1. This receptor was obtained from a man between 25 and 39 years old with type 1 diabetes. Source material: central memory CD4+ T cells from blood. CDR3 bases: TGTGCCAGTAGTATAGACAGGGGGCGATCACCCCTCCACTTT. Protein: CASSIDRGRSPLHF.